Reported below is one T cell receptor (beta chain). TCRdb's table, derived via immunoSEQ multiplex PCR, lists solely in-frame clones and lacks some. The table records approximately 100,000 clones, 80% to 95% of them present only once. These data belong to a study of blood T cell repertoires in COVID-19. For the study at large: The United States, Italy and Spain were the sources of the acute and convalescent COVID-19 samples.

Looked up from germline, CDR1 is KGHSH and CDR2 is LQKENI. Trimming removed 2 bases from V and 8 bases from J, with 13 bases in between. The CDR3 has 14 residues. The chain is built from TRBV18 and TRBJ2-1; D perhaps matches TRBD2 (6 bases). The clonotype originates from a man between 60 and 70 years old with acute or convalescent COVID-19. The sample consisted of peripheral blood. This chain's CDR3 is CASSPVTGTDEQFF. CDR3 DNA: TGTGCCAGCTCACCAGTCACCGGGACTGATGAGCAGTTCTTC.